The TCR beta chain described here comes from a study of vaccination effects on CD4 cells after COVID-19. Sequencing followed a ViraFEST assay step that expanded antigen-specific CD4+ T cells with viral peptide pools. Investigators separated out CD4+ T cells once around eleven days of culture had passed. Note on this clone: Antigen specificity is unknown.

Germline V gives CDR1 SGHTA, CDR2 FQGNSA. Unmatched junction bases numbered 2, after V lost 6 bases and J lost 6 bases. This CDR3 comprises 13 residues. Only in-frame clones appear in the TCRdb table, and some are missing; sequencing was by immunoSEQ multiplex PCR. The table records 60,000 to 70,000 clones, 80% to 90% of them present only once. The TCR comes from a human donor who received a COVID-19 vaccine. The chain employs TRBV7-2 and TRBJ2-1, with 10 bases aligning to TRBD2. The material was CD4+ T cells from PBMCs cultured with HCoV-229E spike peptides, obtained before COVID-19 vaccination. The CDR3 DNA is TGTGCCAGCAGGCTAGCGGGGGTCAATGAGCAGTTCTTC. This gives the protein CASRLAGVNEQFF.